These T cell receptor beta chains were read from a single sample in a study of T-cell reconstitution after alpha-beta-depleted transplantation in children. TCRdb recomputed calls from the PCR reads with MiXCR, one row per CDR3 protein. The table has just under 550,000 distinct CDR3 sequences, 15% to 20% seen once. The material was PBMCs from the stem cell graft donor, obtained from the stem cell graft. These TCRs come from a human donor who donated a stem cell graft to a child with acute lymphoblastic leukemia. Each CDR3 is given with its conserved first and last residue. D genes are given only for firm matches. For some rows the clone size is stated as once, few or many, or as a class when expanded; others skip it.

J,V,D,size,CDR3,DNA
TRBJ2-1,TRBV3-1,TRBD2,few,CASSVAGTSGSYEQFF,TGTGCCAGCAGTGTGGCCGGGACTAGCGGGAGTTATGAGCAGTTCTTC
TRBJ2-3,TRBV6-6,NA,NA,CASSYGGTYPYF,TGTGCCAGCAGTTACGGTGGAACTTACCCATATTTT
TRBJ1-1,TRBV5-1,NA,NA,CASSPLGTGQNTEAFF,TGCGCCAGCAGCCCCCTCGGAACAGGACAGAACACTGAAGCTTTCTTT
TRBJ1-2,TRBV6-2/TRBV6-3,NA,NA,CASEVRGYGYTF,TGTGCCAGCGAGGTCAGGGGCTATGGCTACACCTTC
TRBJ2-3,TRBV24-1,NA,few,CATSDLSQGPSTDTQYF,TGTGCCACCAGTGATTTGTCACAGGGACCTAGCACAGATACGCAGTATTTT
TRBJ2-7,TRBV15,NA,NA,CATSSDRITYYERYF,TGTGCCACCAGCAGTGACAGGATTACCTACTACGAGCGGTACTTC
TRBJ1-2,TRBV11-2,NA,NA,CASSLGENYGYTF,TGTGCCAGCAGCTTAGGCGAGAACTATGGCTACACCTTC
TRBJ1-1,TRBV5-1,NA,NA,CASSLGGESANTEAFF,TGCGCCAGCAGCTTGGGGGGGGAGTCAGCGAACACTGAAGCTTTCTTT
TRBJ2-2,TRBV12-3/TRBV12-4,TRBD2,NA,CASSPVGGAGELFF,TGTGCCAGCAGTCCCGTTGGGGGGGCCGGGGAGCTGTTTTTT
TRBJ1-4,TRBV5-5,NA,NA,CASSLRGVYNEKLFF,TGTGCCAGCAGCTTAAGGGGGGTTTATAATGAAAAACTGTTTTTT
TRBJ2-5,TRBV5-1,NA,few,CASSLTRERQETQYF,TGCGCCAGCAGCTTGACTCGGGAGAGACAAGAGACCCAGTACTTC
TRBJ2-7,TRBV7-2,TRBD2,NA,CASSRRGGTSSGEQYF,TGTGCCAGCAGTCGGCGGGGGGGAACGTCCTCCGGCGAGCAGTACTTC
TRBJ1-6,TRBV5-1,NA,NA,CASSLAQTGRNNSPLHF,TGCGCCAGCAGCTTGGCGCAGACCGGGCGGAATAATTCACCCCTCCACTTT
TRBJ1-2,TRBV12-3/TRBV12-4,NA,few,CASSFGGYGYTF,TGTGCCAGCAGCTTTGGGGGCTATGGCTACACCTTC